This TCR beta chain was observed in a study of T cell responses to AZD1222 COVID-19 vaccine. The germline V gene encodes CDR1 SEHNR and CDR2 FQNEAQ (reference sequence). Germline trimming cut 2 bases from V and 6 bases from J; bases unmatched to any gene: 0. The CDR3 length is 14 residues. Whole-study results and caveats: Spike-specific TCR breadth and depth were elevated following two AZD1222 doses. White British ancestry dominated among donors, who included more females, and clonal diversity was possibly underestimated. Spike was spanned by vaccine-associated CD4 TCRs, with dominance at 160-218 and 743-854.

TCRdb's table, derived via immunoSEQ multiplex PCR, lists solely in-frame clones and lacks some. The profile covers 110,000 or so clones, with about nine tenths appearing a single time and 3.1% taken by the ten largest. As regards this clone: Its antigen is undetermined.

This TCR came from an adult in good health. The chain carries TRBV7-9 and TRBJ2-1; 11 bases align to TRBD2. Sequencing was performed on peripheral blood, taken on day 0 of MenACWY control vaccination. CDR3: CASSLLAGGNEQFF. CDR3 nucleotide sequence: TGTGCCAGCAGCTTACTAGCGGGGGGCAATGAGCAGTTCTTC.